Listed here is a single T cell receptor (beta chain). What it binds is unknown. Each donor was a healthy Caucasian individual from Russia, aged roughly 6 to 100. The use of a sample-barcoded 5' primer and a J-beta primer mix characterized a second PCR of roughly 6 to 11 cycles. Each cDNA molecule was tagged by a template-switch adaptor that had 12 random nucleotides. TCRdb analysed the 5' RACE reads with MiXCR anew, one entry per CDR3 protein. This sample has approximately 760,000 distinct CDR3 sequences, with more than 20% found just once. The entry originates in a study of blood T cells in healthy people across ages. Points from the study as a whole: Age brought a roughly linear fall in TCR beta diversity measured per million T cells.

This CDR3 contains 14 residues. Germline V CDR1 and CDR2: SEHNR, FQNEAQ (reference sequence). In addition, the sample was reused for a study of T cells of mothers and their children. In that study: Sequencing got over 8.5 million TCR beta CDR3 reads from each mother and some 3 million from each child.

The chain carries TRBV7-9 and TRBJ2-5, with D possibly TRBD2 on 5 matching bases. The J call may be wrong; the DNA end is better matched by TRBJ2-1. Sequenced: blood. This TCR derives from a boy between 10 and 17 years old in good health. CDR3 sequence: CASSLTLDVDEQFF. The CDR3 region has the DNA TGTGCCAGCAGCTTAACACTAGATGTCGATGAGCAGTTCTTC.